Below, 12 T cell receptor beta chains from the same sample are listed, as sequenced in a study of T cells after yellow fever vaccination. TCRdb re-analysed the 5' RACE reads in MiXCR, keeping a single row per CDR3 protein. The sample carries under 550,000 distinct CDR3 sequences, 21% recorded once. The specimen was PBMCs, collected roughly 20 days after the first yellow fever vaccination. These receptors all stem from a man in his late teens or twenties who received the YFV17D yellow fever vaccine.

The gene calls are TRBV18 and TRBJ1-5; 9 positions agree with TRBD1. With V trimmed by 2 bases and J by 4 bases, 6 bases remained unmatched. CDR3 length: 16 amino acids. The germline V gene has CDR1 KGHSH and CDR2 LQKENI. The CDR3 DNA sequence: TGTGCCAGCTCACCAGGGGTCGGACAGGGGAATCAGCCCCAGCATTTT. Encoded protein: CASSPGVGQGNQPQHF.

Only a few counts were recorded for this clonotype. This chain uses TRBV7-8 with TRBJ2-1; D is ambiguous. CDR1 is SGHVS and CDR2 is FQNEAQ in the germline V gene. Between the trimmed V and J ends, which lost 2 bases and 0 bases, there was a span of 14 bases. This CDR3 comprises 17 residues. The CDR3 sequence is CASSLRFAPHSYNEQFF. In DNA, the CDR3 is TGTGCCAGCAGCTTACGTTTTGCCCCACACTCCTACAATGAGCAGTTCTTC.

This clonotype was seen a few times. V and J are TRBV20-1 and TRBJ2-3, with TRBD2 as a possible D gene (7 bases). Trimming took 5 bases from V and 3 from J, leaving 21 bases between them. This CDR3 spans 16 amino acids. Germline values: CDR1 DFQATT, CDR2 SNEGSKA (reference sequence). The CDR3 DNA reads as TGCAGTGCTCACAGGTCTGGGGGGGGCCGAACAGATACGCAGTATTTT. Its translation is CSAHRSGGGRTDTQYF.

The rearrangement joins TRBV9 to TRBJ1-1, with 7 bases aligning to TRBD1. Germline V gives CDR1 SGDLS, CDR2 YYNGEE. The CDR3 has 15 amino acids. The V segment lost 3 bases and the J segment 0 bases; nucleotides outside the gene matches: 5. The CDR3: CASSAQGQLNTEAFF. The CDR3 nucleotides are TGTGCCAGCAGCGCCCAGGGACAGCTGAACACTGAAGCTTTCTTT. Supplemented by reference TRBV9 and TRBJ1-1, the full variable domain reads DSGVTQTPKHLITATGQRVTLRCSPRSGDLSVYWYQQSLDQGLQFLIQYYNGEERAKGNILERFSAQQFPDLHSELNLSSLELGDSALYFCASSAQGQLNTEAFFGQGTRLTVV.

This chain links TRBV6-6 with TRBJ2-3; D call uncertain. Trimming cost V 0 bases and J 4 bases, with 5 bases left between them. Germline CDR1 and CDR2: MNHNY and SVGAGI (reference sequence). The CDR3 spans 13 residues. CDR3 region: CASSYSGPDTQYF. The CDR3 DNA follows: TGTGCCAGCAGTTACTCGGGTCCAGATACGCAGTATTTT.

V and J are TRBV7-2 and TRBJ1-2; no firm D call. The CDR3 extends over 14 amino acids. The V gene's germline CDR1 is SGHTA and CDR2 FQGNSA. V lost 5 bases and J 5 bases, leaving 15 bases between the germline ends. CDR3 region: CASSRLLGSYGYTF. Written as DNA, the CDR3 is TGTGCCAGCAGCCGGCTTCTGGGCAGTTATGGCTACACCTTC.

CDR3 region: CASSLTSGGVEQFF. As DNA, the CDR3 is TGTGCCAGCAGTTTGACTAGCGGGGGTGTTGAGCAGTTCTTC. The chain employs TRBV7-9 and TRBJ2-1; the match to TRBD2 covers 12 bases. The CDR3 sequence is 14 residues long. Germline CDR1 and CDR2: SEHNR and FQNEAQ (reference sequence). V was clipped by 6 bases and J by 9 bases; unmatched bases: 6.

This clonotype occurred a few times. This chain uses TRBV18 with TRBJ1-4; possible D gene TRBD1, 5 bases. CDR3 length: 15 residues. Deletions cut 0 bases from V and 7 bases from J, with 12 bases between. Germline V gene sequence: CDR1 KGHSH, CDR2 LQKENI. The CDR3 DNA reads as TGTGCCAGCTCACCACCGGGAACGGGGACTGAAAAACTGTTTTTT. It encodes CASSPPGTGTEKLFF.

This chain joins TRBV10-2 and TRBJ2-1; 7 bases line up with TRBD2. The trim removed 2 bases at V and 2 bases at J, leaving 12 bases unmatched. The CDR3 runs to 18 residues. Germline lookup yields CDR1 WSHSY and CDR2 SAAADI. In DNA, the CDR3 is TGCGCCAGCAGTGAGGGTCTAGCGGACCCTCTCCCCTACAATGAGCAGTTCTTC. Its protein product is CASSEGLADPLPYNEQFF.

The V call is TRBV4-2, the J call TRBJ2-5, with D maybe TRBD1 (5 bases). Germline assignment: CDR1 LGHNA and CDR2 YNFKEQ. V lost 0 bases and J lost 1, with 12 bases in between. CDR3 size: 16 residues. Here the CDR3 reads CASSQEWPGPQETQYF. CDR3 DNA: TGTGCCAGCAGCCAAGAGTGGCCAGGGCCCCAAGAGACCCAGTACTTC.

The V and J genes are TRBV12-5 and TRBJ2-2; D tentatively reads TRBD1 or TRBD2 (5 bases each). The CDR3 has 16 amino acids. V lost 2 bases, J lost 2 bases, and 12 bases lay in between. Germline CDR1 and CDR2: LGHNT and FRNRAP. The CDR3 here is CASGLWSGRNTGELFF. The CDR3 bases are TGTGCTAGTGGTTTGTGGTCAGGGAGAAACACCGGGGAGCTGTTTTTT.

The gene calls are TRBV4-3 and TRBJ1-1; maybe TRBD1 (5 bases). CDR1 and CDR2 (germline): LGHNA, YSLEER. There are 15 residues in the CDR3. Between the trimmed V and J ends, which lost 1 base and 5 bases, there was a span of 14 bases. Here the CDR3 reads CASSQGPTGRTEAFF. The CDR3 DNA reads TGCGCCAGCAGCCAAGGTCCTACAGGTAGAACTGAAGCTTTCTTT.